This T cell receptor beta chain was captured in a study of OX40 agonist ivuxolimab in advanced cancers. Study in general: The study enrolled dose-escalation patients with hepatocellular carcinoma, melanoma, renal cell or head and neck cancer. Allowance was made for prior anti-PD-1, anti-PD-L1 or anti-CTLA-4 therapy, and about 44% had some.

The length of the CDR3 is 14 residues. Germline assignment: CDR1 SGHDT and CDR2 YYEEEE. V was shortened by 5 bases and J by 7 bases, with 19 bases between the two germline ends. Repertoires were generated with immunoSEQ multiplex PCR, while TCRdb's copy carries only in-frame clones and drops some. Here the sample spans about 73,000 clones, 88% being singletons. As regards this clone: The antigen is unknown.

Study findings and constraints: The 0.1-3.0 mg/kg partial responders had among the lowest clonal expansion. At doses 0.1 to 3.0 mg/kg, CD4+ and CD8+ clones expanded.

This material consisted of CD4+ or CD8+ T cells sorted from blood, taken in a trial of the OX40 agonist ivuxolimab. This chain connects TRBV5-6 to TRBJ2-7; the D call may be TRBD1 or TRBD2 (5 bases each). The clonotype originates from an adult with an advanced solid tumor such as melanoma, head and neck, liver or kidney cancer. CDR3 region: CASRTGPRRGEQYF. The CDR3 nucleotides read TGTGCCAGCAGAACGGGACCAAGGAGAGGGGAGCAGTACTTC.